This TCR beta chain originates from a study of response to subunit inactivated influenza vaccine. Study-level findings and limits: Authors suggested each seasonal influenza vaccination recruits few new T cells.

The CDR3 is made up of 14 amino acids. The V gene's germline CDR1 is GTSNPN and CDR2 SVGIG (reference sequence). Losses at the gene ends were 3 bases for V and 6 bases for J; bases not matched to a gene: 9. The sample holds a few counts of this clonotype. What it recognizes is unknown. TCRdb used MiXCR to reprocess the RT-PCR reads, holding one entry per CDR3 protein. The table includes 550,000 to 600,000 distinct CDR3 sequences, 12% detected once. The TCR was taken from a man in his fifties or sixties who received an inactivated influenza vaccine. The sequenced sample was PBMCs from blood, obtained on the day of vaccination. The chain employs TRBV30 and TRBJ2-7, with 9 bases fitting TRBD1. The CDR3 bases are TGTGCCTGGAGATCTACAGGGGGCAATGGCGAGCAGTACTTC. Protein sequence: CAWRSTGGNGEQYF. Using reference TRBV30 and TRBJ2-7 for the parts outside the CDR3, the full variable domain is SQTIHQWPATLVQPVGSPLSLECTVEGTSNPNLYWYRQAAGRGLQLLFYSVGIGQISSEVPQNLSASRPQDRQFILSSKKLLLSDSGFYLCAWRSTGGNGEQYFGPGTRLTVT.